This T cell receptor (beta chain) was observed in a study of human thymus T cells. Findings and limits, study-wide: A high degree of thymic repertoire overlap among unrelated individuals was reported in related research. In thymic and blood repertoires alike, V and J usage looked biased.

Data came from immunoSEQ multiplex PCR; TCRdb stores just in-frame clones and leaves some out. The table lists roughly 120,000 clones, around 94% of them singletons, with around 0.024% in the top ten. The CDR3 runs 13 residues. V gave up 7 bases and J gave up 6 bases, with 15 bases separating them. Looked up from germline, CDR1 is MNHNS and CDR2 is SASEGT. Corrective heart surgery yielded resections, and these provided the thymus tissue. Donors were healthy Finnish babies undergoing corrective operations for congenital heart defects. To note about this clone: Antigen unknown.

Sequencing used thymus tissue. The chain carries TRBV6-1 and TRBJ1-1; D gene ambiguous. This sequence originates from a boy under two years old with a congenital heart defect but otherwise immunologically healthy. CDR3 DNA sequence: TGTGCCAGCATTCCGTTGAAGGTCCCTGAAGCTTTCTTT. Translation gives CASIPLKVPEAFF.